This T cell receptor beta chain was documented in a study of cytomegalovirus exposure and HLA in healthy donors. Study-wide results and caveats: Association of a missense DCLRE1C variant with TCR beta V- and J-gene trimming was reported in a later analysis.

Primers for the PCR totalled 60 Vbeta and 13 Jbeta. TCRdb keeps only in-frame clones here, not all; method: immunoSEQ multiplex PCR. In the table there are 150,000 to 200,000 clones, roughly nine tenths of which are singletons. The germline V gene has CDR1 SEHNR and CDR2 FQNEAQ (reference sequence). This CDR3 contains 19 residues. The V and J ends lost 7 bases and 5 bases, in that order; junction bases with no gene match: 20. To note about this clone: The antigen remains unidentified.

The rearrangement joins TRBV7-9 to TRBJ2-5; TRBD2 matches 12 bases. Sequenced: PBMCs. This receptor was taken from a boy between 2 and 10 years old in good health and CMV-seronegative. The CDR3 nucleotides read TGTGCCAGCAAGCGTCGTCCAGGGACTAGCGGGCCCCGGAAGGAGACCCAGTACTTC. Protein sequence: CASKRRPGTSGPRKETQYF. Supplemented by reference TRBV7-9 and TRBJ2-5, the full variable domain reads DTGVSQNPRHKITKRGQNVTFRCDPISEHNRLYWYRQTLGQGPEFLTYFQNEAQLEKSRLLSDRFSAERPKGSFSTLEIQRTEQGDSAMYLCASKRRPGTSGPRKETQYFGPGTRLLVL.